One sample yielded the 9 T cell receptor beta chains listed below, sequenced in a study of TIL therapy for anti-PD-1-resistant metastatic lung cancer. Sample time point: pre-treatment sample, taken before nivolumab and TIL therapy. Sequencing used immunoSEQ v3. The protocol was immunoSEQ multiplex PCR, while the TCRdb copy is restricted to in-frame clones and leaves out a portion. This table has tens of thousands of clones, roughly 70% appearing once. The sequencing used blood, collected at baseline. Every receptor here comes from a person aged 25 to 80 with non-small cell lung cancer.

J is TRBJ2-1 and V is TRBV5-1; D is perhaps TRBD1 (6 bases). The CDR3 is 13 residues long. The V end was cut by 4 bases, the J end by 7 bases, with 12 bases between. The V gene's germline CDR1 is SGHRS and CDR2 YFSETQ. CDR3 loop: CASSPLGGNEQFF. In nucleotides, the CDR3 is TGCGCCAGCAGCCCATTAGGGGGTAATGAGCAGTTCTTC.

The CDR3 DNA reads TGTGCCAGCAGCTTGATGACTGGATCAGACAATGAGCAGTTCTTC. Translated, it gives CASSLMTGSDNEQFF. The chain carries TRBV7-9 and TRBJ2-1, with D unclear. The CDR3 spans 15 residues. The V and J ends lost 3 bases and 5 bases respectively, with 14 bases between them. Looked up from germline, CDR1 is SEHNR and CDR2 is FQNEAQ (reference sequence).

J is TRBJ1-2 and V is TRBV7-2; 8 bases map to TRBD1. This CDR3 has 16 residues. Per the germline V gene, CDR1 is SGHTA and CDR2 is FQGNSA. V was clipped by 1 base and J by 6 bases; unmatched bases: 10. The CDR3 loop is CASSLDFDRGIHGYTF. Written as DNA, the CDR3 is TGTGCCAGCAGCTTAGATTTCGACAGGGGAATACATGGCTACACCTTC. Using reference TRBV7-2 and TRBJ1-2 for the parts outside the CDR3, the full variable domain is GAGVSQSPSNKVTEKGKDVELRCDPISGHTALYWYRQSLGQGLEFLIYFQGNSAPDKSGLPSDRFSAERTGGSVSTLTIQRTQQEDSAVYLCASSLDFDRGIHGYTFGSGTRLTVV.

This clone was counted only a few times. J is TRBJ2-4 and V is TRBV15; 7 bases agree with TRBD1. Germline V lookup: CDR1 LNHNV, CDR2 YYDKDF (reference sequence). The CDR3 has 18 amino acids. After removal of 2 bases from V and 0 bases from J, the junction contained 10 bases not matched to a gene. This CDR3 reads CATSRQGYRGLAKNIQYF. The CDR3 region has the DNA TGTGCCACCAGCAGACAAGGTTACAGGGGTTTAGCCAAAAACATTCAGTACTTC. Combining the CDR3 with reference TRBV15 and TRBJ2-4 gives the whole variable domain DAMVIQNPRYQVTQFGKPVTLSCSQTLNHNVMYWYQQKSSQAPKLLFHYYDKDFNNEADTPDNFQSRRPNTSFCFLDIRSPGLGDTAMYLCATSRQGYRGLAKNIQYFGAGTRLSVL.

In nucleotides, the CDR3 is TGTGCCAGCAGGAAAGGAAGGAACAGACAAGAGACCCAGTACTTC. Amino acids: CASRKGRNRQETQYF. V usage is TRBV21-1 and J usage is TRBJ2-5; the DNA was not compared with TRBD1, the D call given in the table. TRBV21-1 is shown as a pseudogene. This CDR3 is built from 15 residues.

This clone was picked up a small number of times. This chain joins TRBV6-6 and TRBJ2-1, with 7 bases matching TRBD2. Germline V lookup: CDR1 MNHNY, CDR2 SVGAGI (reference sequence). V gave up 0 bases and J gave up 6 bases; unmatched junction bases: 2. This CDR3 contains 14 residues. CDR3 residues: CASSYSRGSNEQFF. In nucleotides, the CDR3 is TGTGCCAGCAGTTACTCGCGGGGGAGCAATGAGCAGTTCTTC.

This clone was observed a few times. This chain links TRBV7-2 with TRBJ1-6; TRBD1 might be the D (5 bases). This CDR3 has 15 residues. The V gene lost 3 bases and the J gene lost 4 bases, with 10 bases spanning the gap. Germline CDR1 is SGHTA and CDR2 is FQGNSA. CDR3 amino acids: CASSFVGEYNSPLHF. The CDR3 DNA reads TGTGCCAGCAGCTTCGTAGGGGAATATAATTCACCCCTCCACTTT.

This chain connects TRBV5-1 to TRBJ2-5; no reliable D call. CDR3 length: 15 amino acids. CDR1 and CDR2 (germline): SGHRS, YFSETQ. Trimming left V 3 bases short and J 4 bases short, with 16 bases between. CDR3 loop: CASSWLGSAPETQYF. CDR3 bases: TGCGCCAGCAGCTGGTTGGGCTCAGCCCCAGAGACCCAGTACTTC.

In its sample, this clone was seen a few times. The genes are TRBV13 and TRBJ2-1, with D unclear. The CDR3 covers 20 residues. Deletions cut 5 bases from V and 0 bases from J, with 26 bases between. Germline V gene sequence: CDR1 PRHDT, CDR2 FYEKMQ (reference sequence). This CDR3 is CASSGGGIFLNISSYNEQFF. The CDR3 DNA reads TGTGCCAGCAGCGGCGGTGGGATCTTCCTAAACATTAGCTCCTACAATGAGCAGTTCTTC.